This note documents a single T cell receptor (beta chain) sequence. What antigen it recognizes has not been identified. No quality values exist for individual bases; no much larger clone is one base distant. Compared with germline, V lacks 3 bases and J lacks 2 bases; bases without a gene match: 3. There are 14 amino acids in the CDR3, from cysteine to phenylalanine inclusive. Only the CDR3 region is kept as DNA, spanning 42 bases read in frame from base 1. Via the germline V gene, CDR1 is SGHAT and CDR2 FQNNGV. Libraries were built with the immunoSEQ multiplex PCR assay. A mixture of 60 forward primers for TCR Vbeta segments and 13 reverse primers for TCR Jbeta segments was used in the multiplex PCR. The CDR3 region of rearranged TCR beta genes was amplified from genomic DNA with a multiplex PCR assay. Amplified TCR beta libraries were sequenced as 87-base-pair reads on the Illumina HiSeq System. The authors' pipeline ran thus. Across the 500 to 700 repertoires, a later analysis counted approximately 75 million unique TCR beta chains, around 10 million of which were shared by at least two donors. To remove PCR and sequencing errors, raw reads were error-corrected and collapsed into unique sequences using a nearest-neighbor algorithm that merged closely related sequences. Alignment of CDR3 sequences to IMGT reference sequences was used to assign V, D and J gene segments. For a sequence to be retained, at least a six-nucleotide match to both a V gene segment and a J gene segment was required. Rearrangements were classified as productive when the CDR3 lacked stop codons and remained in frame with V and J, and all other rearrangements were classified as non-productive. CDR3 was defined according to IMGT convention as the region running from the second conserved V-encoded cysteine to the conserved J-encoded phenylalanine. The earlier analysis of about 500 of the donors excluded sequences that lacked an unambiguous match to a single V gene segment. In an earlier analysis of roughly 600 of the donors, a V segment was called functional when productive rearrangements were above 56.7%, and segregating when the standard deviation between donors exceeded 5%. To diagnose cytomegalovirus status from the catalog of TCR beta chain sequences, a statistical classification framework was built. A later analysis assigned V and J genes by comparing TCR nucleotide sequences with IMGT/GENE-DB human TR gene sequences. The TCRdist pipeline was used in a later analysis to assign CDR3 sequences and most-parsimonious VDJ recombination scenarios. In a later analysis, each TCR beta chain was defined by its CDR3 amino acid sequence together with its V-gene family, and reads without a unique V-gene family were excluded. A later analysis removed several hundred highly shared, low-generation-probability nucleotide sequences to deal with suspected cross-contamination and a sequencing artifact. In a later analysis, a clonal expansion index was calculated for each public chain from normalized within-repertoire ranks of inferred template counts. In a later analysis, generation probabilities were computed using a VDJ recombination model fitted to out-of-frame rearrangements, and the results were checked against IGoR. Hypergeometric tests were used in a later analysis to score TCR-TCR, TCR-HLA and TCR-CMV co-occurrence, with a repertoire-size bias correction applied to the TCR pairs. In a later analysis, false discovery rates were estimated by permuting HLA or CMV assignments 20 times. In a later analysis, co-occurring TCRs were grouped using DBSCAN, and TCRdist sequence similarity was added for clustering within HLA-allele-positive subsets. For co-occurrence clustering, repertoires with fewer than 30,000 or more than 120,000 public chains were excluded, along with four to six repertoires with anomalous nucleotide sharing. Not all clones reach the TCRdb copy of this immuneACCESS table, which keeps in-frame sequences only. Checked studies attribute under half of the gap to unresolved V genes and leave the rest unexplained. The V and J calls and clone size were taken over from that table, and D and trimming were inferred from the DNA. The sample profile shows 150,000 to 200,000 clones; approximately 80% of them were found once. Together, the top ten hold more than 1.3% of the sample.

These data are taken from a study of cytomegalovirus exposure and HLA in healthy donors (TCRdb year 2017). About the study as a whole: According to an earlier analysis of several hundred of the donors, 200 million or so T cells yielded 117 million unique TCR beta sequences and 276 Gb of sequence data. An early release covering roughly 600 HLA-typed donors comprised about 290 gigabases of sequencing data and tens of millions of unique TCR sequences. Alongside the repertoire data, information on donor age, sex, ethnicity and CMV serostatus was compiled. Rather than drawing on any new phenotypic data, the later analysis identified candidate immune exposures from TCR beta sequences and the way those sequences occurred across donors. The aim of the study was to test whether cataloging public T cell receptors could identify signatures of past pathogen exposure. Among 398 genotyped donors of the cohort, an average of approximately 220,000 unique TCR beta nucleotide sequences was sequenced per donor, of which roughly 18% were non-productive. Along with the roughly 670-subject first cohort, a separate validation cohort of around 110 different subjects was used. Roughly 5 DR-DQ haplotypes were handled as single units for association and clustering, since linkage in the cohort was strong. The number of typed donors differed by locus: about 620-630 for A, B, C, DRB1 and DQB1; 522 for DQA1; approximately 600 for DPA1; and around 470 for DPB1. The study used immunosequencing to profile the T cell repertoires of several hundred subjects and linked those repertoires to cytomegalovirus serostatus. A later genetic analysis used genome-wide SNP genotypes for about 60% of the roughly 670 donors, treating that subset as a discovery cohort. To predict cytomegalovirus infection status, the study brought together high-throughput TCR immunosequencing, statistical association of individual TCRs with disease status, and machine learning. Of the roughly 430 genotyped donors, approximately 82% fell in the genetic ancestry cluster associated with self-reported Caucasian donors. An earlier analysis of around 580 of the donors used high-throughput TCR beta sequencing to judge whether each TCR beta V gene segment behaved as functional or pseudogenic. All discovery cohort repertoires had been generated on a single sequencing platform. HLA typing covered class I and class II loci at four-digit resolution. In a later analysis, previously published TCR beta repertoires from 666 donors were re-analyzed and high-resolution HLA genotyping was added so that TCR occurrence patterns could be studied.

The cohort was made up of hundreds of healthy bone marrow donors. All cohort members were sampled while nominally healthy, although unrecorded immune exposures were likely present. The donor was CMV seronegative and was included in the group of a few hundred seronegative cohort members. A peripheral blood sample was collected from each donor, and TCR beta sequencing was performed on peripheral blood mononuclear cells. The Qiagen DNeasy Blood Extraction Kit was used to extract genomic DNA from the blood cell samples. What the research found in general, with its limitations: Some IMGT-functional V segments, including TRBV6-2 and TRBV6-3, could not be distinguished by the 87-base-pair reads and were therefore excluded. The classifier was reported to diagnose cytomegalovirus status with high specificity and sensitivity in both the original and validation cohorts. A cluster of highly shared sequence variants was judged likely to be a technical artifact of the sequencing pipeline. Only TCR beta chains were sequenced in this cohort, and the absence of alpha or paired-chain data limited detectable features. The study listed 150 to 200 TCR beta chains as associated with cytomegalovirus. Because HLA typing was unavailable for some donors at each locus, only the typed subset was used in association tests. Presence/absence analyses assumed roughly uniform sequencing depth across donors, an assumption that may not hold. In a later analysis, TCR association rates were found to vary across HLA loci, with the most associated TCRs seen for DRB1 alleles and the fewest for HLA-C alleles. According to the authors, the approach could potentially be generalized to other disease states and immunological phenotypes. A later analysis found that HLA-associated TCR beta chains were more clonally expanded and had lower generation probabilities than equally common non-associated chains. Most TCR sequences were observed very rarely across donors, whereas some public TCRs were present in many individuals. In a later analysis, over 15,000 TCR beta sequences were associated with specific HLA alleles at a false discovery rate of 0.05. Most CMV-associated TCR beta chains appeared to be HLA-restricted in a later analysis, and the HLA associations seemed to be driven largely by CMV exposure. Correlated functional status among segregating V segments might reflect linkage disequilibrium, but an unknown experimental factor could not be ruled out. Strong co-occurrence of HLA alleles, especially DR and DQ, made assigning TCR associations to individual alleles difficult. For the cohort, immune exposure information was limited to CMV serostatus. Broadly in line with IMGT annotations, most TCR beta V segments showed up in productive rearrangements about 87% or about 30% of the time in an earlier analysis of approximately 600 of the donors. In a later analysis, several top co-occurrence clusters were reported to appear linked to parvovirus B19, influenza, CMV and Epstein-Barr virus. In a later genetic analysis, fewer N-insertions in productive TCRs were reported among donors in an Asian-associated ancestry cluster than the approximately 710-donor mean. A further reported finding was that TCR beta sequences accurately predicted the HLA-A and HLA-B alleles for most subjects in the first cohort. An association between a missense DCLRE1C variant and V-gene and J-gene trimming of TCR beta chains was found in a later genetic analysis and replicated in an independent cohort. The earlier analysis of 587 of the donors excluded 15 to 20 rarely observed V segments, including chromosome 9 orphons, because counts were too low. A few of the identified cytomegalovirus-associated TCR beta chains were confirmed in vitro to be specific for cytomegalovirus antigens.

Sequencing was done on a sample of PBMCs. The rearranged chain carries TRBV11-2 and TRBJ2-5, and 7 junctional nucleotides match TRBD2. This clonotype originated in a male donor in good health and CMV-seronegative. The DNA is TGTGCCAGCAGCTTCCAGGGAGGGCAAGAGACCCAGTACTTC. Its product reads: CASSFQGGQETQYF.